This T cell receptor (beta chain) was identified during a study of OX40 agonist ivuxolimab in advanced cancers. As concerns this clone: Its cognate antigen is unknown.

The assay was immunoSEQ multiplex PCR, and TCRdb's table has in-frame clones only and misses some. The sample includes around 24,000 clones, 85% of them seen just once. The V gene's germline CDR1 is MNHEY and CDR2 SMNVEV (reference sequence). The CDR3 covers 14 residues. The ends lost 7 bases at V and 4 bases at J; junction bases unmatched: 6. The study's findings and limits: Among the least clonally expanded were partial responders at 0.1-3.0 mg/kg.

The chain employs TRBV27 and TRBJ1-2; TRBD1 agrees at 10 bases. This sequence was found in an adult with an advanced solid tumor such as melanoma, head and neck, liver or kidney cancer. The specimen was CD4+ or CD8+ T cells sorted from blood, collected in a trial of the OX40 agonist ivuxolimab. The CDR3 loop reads CASIGQGDSYGYTF. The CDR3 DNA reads TGTGCCAGCATAGGACAGGGGGACTCCTATGGCTACACCTTC.